Presented here are 11 T cell receptor beta chains from one specimen sequenced in a study of T cell responses to AZD1222 COVID-19 vaccine. Clones were sequenced by immunoSEQ multiplex PCR, and TCRdb holds only the in-frame ones, with some missing. The sample shows roughly 91,000 clones, about 85% of them seen only once. This sample comprised peripheral blood, obtained on day 0 of AZD1222 vaccination. These receptors originate from an adult in good health.

The genes are TRBV9 and TRBJ1-1, with TRBD1 matching over 7 bases. The germline V gene has CDR1 SGDLS and CDR2 YYNGEE. The length of the CDR3 is 14 residues. With 0 bases clipped from V and 4 bases from J, the junction kept 3 bases outside the gene matches. The CDR3 DNA follows: TGTGCCAGCAGCGTAGGACAGGGTGTCACTGAAGCTTTCTTT. Residues: CASSVGQGVTEAFF.

The gene calls are TRBV5-6 and TRBJ2-1; 15 bases agree with TRBD2. This CDR3 has 19 residues. Germline CDR1 SGHDT, CDR2 YYEEEE. The V gene end was trimmed by 4 bases and the J gene end by 10 bases; junction bases not matched to a gene: 18. CDR3 protein: CASSPLPGLAGGPPREQFF. DNA of the CDR3: TGTGCCAGCAGCCCATTGCCGGGACTAGCGGGAGGCCCCCCTAGGGAGCAGTTCTTC.

The rearrangement links TRBV4-3 to TRBJ1-6; TRBD1 aligns across 9 bases. This CDR3 contains 15 residues. Germline CDR1 reads LGHNA; CDR2 reads YSLEER. V was pared by 4 bases and J by 9 bases, with 7 bases of the junction left unmatched. This chain's CDR3 is CASSRRDRVSSPLHF. CDR3 DNA: TGCGCCAGCAGCCGACGGGACAGGGTTTCTTCACCCCTCCACTTT.

This rearrangement joins TRBV4-3 to TRBJ1-2; no firm D call. Germline-derived CDR1 and CDR2 are LGHNA and YSLEER. The CDR3 is 13 residues long. Trimming removed 1 base at V and 8 bases at J, with 11 bases between. The CDR3 DNA is TGCGCCAGCAGCCAAGGGCAAGGGAAAGGCTACACCTTC. The encoded protein is CASSQGQGKGYTF.

This sequence joins TRBV6-2 or TRBV6-3 and TRBJ1-1; TRBD1 agrees at 7 bases. CDR3 length equals 15 residues. After removal of 0 bases from V and 4 bases from J, the junction contained 5 bases not matched to a gene. Germline-derived CDR1 and CDR2 are MNHEY and SVGEGT. The CDR3 loop is CASSYSRGYATEAFF. The CDR3 DNA sequence: TGTGCCAGCAGTTACTCCAGGGGGTACGCCACTGAAGCTTTCTTT.

This sequence joins TRBV3-1 (or the pseudogene TRBV3-2) and TRBJ2-7; no reliable D call. The length of the CDR3 is 19 residues. V dropped 0 bases and J dropped 3 bases, with 24 bases sitting between them. CDR1 is LGHDT and CDR2 is YNNKEL in the germline V gene (reference sequence). Here the CDR3 DNA reads TGTGCCAGCAGCCAAGAGCAAATTCGGTTGGGGAATTTTGGCTACGAGCAGTACTTC. The encoded protein is CASSQEQIRLGNFGYEQYF.

CDR3 nucleotide sequence: TGTGCCAGCAGTGAAGCCTGGGAGGAGCTGTTTTTT. Encoded protein: CASSEAWEELFF. The chain recombines TRBV6-1 with TRBJ2-2; D is uncertain. This CDR3 region has 12 residues. V lost 0 bases to trimming and J lost 10 bases, with 6 bases between them. The germline V gene encodes CDR1 MNHNS and CDR2 SASEGT.

The chain carries TRBV7-2 and TRBJ2-3; possibly TRBD2 for D (5 bases). The CDR3 is 16 amino acids. The germline CDR1 and CDR2 sequences are SGHTA and FQGNSA. V was trimmed by 3 bases and J by 4 bases, leaving 17 bases between them. This CDR3 reads CASSFGLEGSADTQYF. The DNA for the CDR3 is TGTGCCAGCAGCTTTGGTCTTGAGGGTTCGGCAGATACGCAGTATTTT.

This clone has just a few counts. V gene TRBV10-3 combines with J gene TRBJ2-5; D remains ambiguous. From germline, CDR1 is ENHRY and CDR2 SYGVKD. V gave up 2 bases and J gave up 4 bases, with 2 bases separating them. CDR3 length equals 11 residues. DNA for the CDR3: TGTGCCATCAGTGAGAGAGAGACCCAGTACTTC. It is translated as CAISERETQYF.

The CDR3 DNA reads TGTGCCAGCAGTTACGGGACTAGCGGGATGAACACCGGGGAGCTGTTTTTT. This translates into CASSYGTSGMNTGELFF. This sequence joins TRBV6-2 or TRBV6-3 and TRBJ2-2; 13 bases fit TRBD2. With 2 bases clipped from V and 1 base from J, the junction kept 1 base outside the gene matches. CDR1 is MNHEY, CDR2 SVGEGT, per germline. CDR3 length: 17 residues.

V is TRBV29-1 and J is TRBJ1-2, with 9 bases identical to TRBD1. Germline loops: CDR1 SQVTM, CDR2 ANQGSEA. The CDR3 extends over 12 amino acids. Trimming cost V 7 bases and J 7 bases; bases outside gene matches: 7. CDR3: CSAWTGEGGYTF. The DNA of the CDR3 is TGCAGCGCTTGGACAGGGGAAGGTGGCTACACCTTC.